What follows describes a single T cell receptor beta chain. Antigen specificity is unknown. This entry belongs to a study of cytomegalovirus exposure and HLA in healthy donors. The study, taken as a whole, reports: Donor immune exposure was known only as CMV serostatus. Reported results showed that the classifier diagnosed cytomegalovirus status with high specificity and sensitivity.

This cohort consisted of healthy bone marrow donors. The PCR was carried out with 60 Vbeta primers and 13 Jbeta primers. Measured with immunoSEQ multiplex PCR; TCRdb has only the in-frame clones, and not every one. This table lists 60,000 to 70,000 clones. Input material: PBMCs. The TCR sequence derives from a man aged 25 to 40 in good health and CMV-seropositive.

The CDR3 spells CASSPPGQTNEKLFF. CDR3 DNA sequence: TGTGCCAGCTCACCCCCGGGACAGACTAATGAAAAACTGTTTTTT. The J gene is TRBJ1-4, the V gene TRBV18; TRBD1 aligns across 7 bases. Trimming took 3 bases from V and 2 from J; bases not matched to a gene: 3. The CDR3 is 15 residues long. The germline V gene encodes CDR1 KGHSH and CDR2 LQKENI. Full variable domain (rest looked up from reference TRBV18 and TRBJ1-4): NAGVMQNPRHLVRRRGQEARLRCSPMKGHSHVYWYRQLPEEGLKFMVYLQKENIIDESGMPKERFSAEFPKEGPSILRIQQVVRGDSAAYFCASSPPGQTNEKLFFGSGTQLSVL.